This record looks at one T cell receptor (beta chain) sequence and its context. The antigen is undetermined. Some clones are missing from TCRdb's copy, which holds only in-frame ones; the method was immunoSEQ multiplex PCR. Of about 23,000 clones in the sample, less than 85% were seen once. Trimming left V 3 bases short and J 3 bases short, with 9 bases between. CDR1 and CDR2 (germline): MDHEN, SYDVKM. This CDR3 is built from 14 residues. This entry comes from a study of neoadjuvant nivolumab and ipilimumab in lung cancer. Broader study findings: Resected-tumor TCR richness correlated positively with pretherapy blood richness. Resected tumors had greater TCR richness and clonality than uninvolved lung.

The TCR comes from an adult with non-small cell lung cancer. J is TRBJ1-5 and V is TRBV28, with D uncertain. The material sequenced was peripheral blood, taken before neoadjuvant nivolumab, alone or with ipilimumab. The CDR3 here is CASSLAGFNQPQHF. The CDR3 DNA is TGTGCCAGCAGTTTGGCTGGGTTCAATCAGCCCCAGCATTTT.